These 31 T cell receptor beta chains came from one sample sequenced in a study of blood T cell repertoires in COVID-19. The repertoire was sequenced with immunoSEQ multiplex PCR; TCRdb's copy has only in-frame clones and lacks some. The data show 25,000 to 35,000 clones, 85% to 90% seen once. Material for sequencing was peripheral blood. All receptors derive from a human donor with acute or convalescent COVID-19. The donor label of this sample is uncertain.

This sequence joins TRBV7-3 and TRBJ2-1, with a weak D call TRBD2 (7 bases). Deletions cut 4 bases from V and 2 bases from J, with 9 bases between. Germline values: CDR1 SGHTA, CDR2 FQGTGA. The CDR3 consists of 14 residues. CDR3 sequence: CASSSGGPYNEQFF. In DNA, the CDR3 is TGTGCCAGCAGCTCCGGGGGGCCCTACAATGAGCAGTTCTTC.

The rearrangement joins TRBV7-6 to TRBJ2-3; 7 bases align to TRBD2. With 5 bases clipped from V and 3 bases from J, the junction kept 11 bases outside the gene matches. Germline V gene lookup returns CDR1 SGHVS and CDR2 FNYEAQ. This CDR3 region has 16 residues. CDR3 loop: CASSRPSGGRTDTQYF. The DNA for the CDR3 is TGTGCCAGCAGCCGGCCCTCGGGAGGACGGACAGATACGCAGTATTTT.

This chain connects TRBV2 to TRBJ1-5; D is unclear. The germline V gene encodes CDR1 SNHLY and CDR2 FYNNEI. This CDR3 spans 15 amino acids. Trimming removed 3 bases at V and 0 bases at J, with 9 bases between. The CDR3 bases are TGTGCCAGCAGTGATACACAGTTTAGCAATCAGCCCCAGCATTTT. Translating it yields CASSDTQFSNQPQHF.

The sample holds one count of this clone. The V gene is TRBV15, the J gene TRBJ2-2, with TRBD1 identical over 8 bases. The CDR3 loop spans 14 amino acids. J lost 7 bases, V lost 4 bases, and 5 bases had no gene match. Per germline, CDR1 LNHNV and CDR2 YYDKDF (reference sequence). The CDR3 reads CATSTGGRGGELFF. The CDR3, as DNA: TGTGCCACCAGCACAGGGGGCCGGGGCGGGGAGCTGTTTTTT.

The chain combines TRBV5-5 with TRBJ2-7, with a weak D call TRBD2 (5 bases). V was clipped by 0 bases and J by 6 bases, with 7 bases between them. The CDR3 length is 12 residues. Germline-derived CDR1 and CDR2 are SGHKS and YYEKEE (reference sequence). In nucleotides, the CDR3 is TGTGCCAGCAGCTTGGGAGGGCCCGAGCAGTACTTC. The encoded protein is CASSLGGPEQYF.

The chain has TRBV7-2 and TRBJ2-7; 8 nucleotides align to TRBD2. The CDR3 consists of 14 residues. The germline CDR1 and CDR2 sequences are SGHTA and FQGNSA. The V segment lost 5 bases and the J segment 3 bases; nucleotides outside the gene matches: 6. Here the CDR3 DNA reads TGTGCCAGCAGCCCACGGACTAGCTTCTACGAGCAGTACTTC. Translated: CASSPRTSFYEQYF.

The chain couples TRBV4-1 to TRBJ2-5; TRBD2 matches 8 bases. Germline CDR1 MGHRA, CDR2 YSYEKL. V shed 0 bases, J shed 4 bases, and the junction held 10 bases outside the gene matches. The length of the CDR3 is 17 residues. CDR3 in DNA: TGCGCCAGCAGCCAAGATAGAGGCGGGGGGACAAGAGAGACCCAGTACTTC. Translating gives CASSQDRGGGTRETQYF.

J is TRBJ2-7 and V is TRBV11-2; D is unresolved. CDR1 is SGHAT, CDR2 FQNNGV, per germline. The CDR3 loop spans 11 amino acids. V was pared by 3 bases and J by 9 bases, with 9 bases between. CDR3 nucleotides: TGTGCCAGCAGCTTTGCAGACTGGCAGTACTTC. This translates into CASSFADWQYF.

The V gene is TRBV19, the J gene TRBJ2-7; a possible D gene is TRBD1 (6 bases). The V and J ends lost 0 bases and 1 base respectively, with 10 bases between them. The CDR3 sequence is 15 residues long. In germline, CDR1 is LNHDA, CDR2 SQIVND (reference sequence). The CDR3 DNA is TGTGCCAGTAGTATAGACAGGGGCCTTTCCTACGAGCAGTACTTC. It codes for CASSIDRGLSYEQYF.

This clone was counted between two and nine times. V and J are TRBV7-9 and TRBJ2-3; 7 bases are a match to TRBD1. CDR1 and CDR2 (germline): SEHNR, FQNEAQ (reference sequence). Trimming cost V 5 bases and J 0 bases; bases outside gene matches: 8. The CDR3 sequence is 16 residues long. The CDR3 nucleotides are TGTGCCAGCAGCACCTACAGGGGACCTAGCACAGATACGCAGTATTTT. Amino acid sequence: CASSTYRGPSTDTQYF.

The CDR3 bases are TGTGCCAGCTCACCTTCTTTGCCGGAGATAGGAGGCTACACCTTC. Amino acid sequence: CASSPSLPEIGGYTF. The chain uses TRBV18 and TRBJ1-2; D is undetermined. V was clipped by 3 bases and J by 8 bases, with 19 bases between them. There are 15 residues in the CDR3. CDR1 and CDR2 from the germline V gene are KGHSH and LQKENI.

The chain joins TRBV7-9 to TRBJ2-3; TRBD1 matches 7 bases. Losses at the gene ends were 4 bases for V and 0 bases for J; bases not matched to a gene: 4. This CDR3 has 15 amino acids. Germline-derived CDR1 and CDR2 are SEHNR and FQNEAQ (reference sequence). CDR3 nucleotide sequence: TGTGCCAGCAGCTCCAGACAGGGCAGCACAGATACGCAGTATTTT. Protein sequence: CASSSRQGSTDTQYF.

This clone was recorded once. The V gene is TRBV27, the J gene TRBJ2-2; tentative D call: TRBD1 (6 bases). V lost 5 bases to trimming and J lost 5 bases, with 12 bases between them. Looked up from germline, CDR1 is MNHEY and CDR2 is SMNVEV (reference sequence). The CDR3 is 14 residues long. CDR3 amino acids: CASSRSRGTGELFF. CDR3 DNA: TGTGCCAGCAGTCGCTCCAGGGGTACCGGGGAGCTGTTTTTT.

The rearrangement links TRBV25-1 to TRBJ1-5, with a tentative D call TRBD1 (5 bases). V lost 6 bases and J 6 bases, leaving 18 bases between the germline ends. The CDR3 has 15 residues. CDR1 MGHDK and CDR2 SYGVNS come from the germline V gene. This chain's CDR3 is CASSGVGGGFQPQHF. The CDR3 DNA is TGTGCCAGCAGCGGCGTCGGGGGAGGGTTTCAGCCCCAGCATTTT.

The genes are TRBV19 and TRBJ2-5, with 11 bases aligning to TRBD2. V gave up 6 bases and J gave up 4 bases; unmatched junction bases: 4. Per the germline V gene, CDR1 is LNHDA and CDR2 is SQIVND (reference sequence). CDR3 length: 14 amino acids. The CDR3: CASSGGLAVETQYF. DNA of the CDR3: TGTGCCAGTAGCGGGGGACTAGCGGTAGAGACCCAGTACTTC.

This chain connects TRBV5-4 to TRBJ2-7; 14 nucleotides line up with TRBD2. Germline V gene data show CDR1 as SGHNT and CDR2 as YYREEE (reference sequence). V lost 4 bases, J lost 0 bases, and 6 bases stayed unmatched. This CDR3 has 17 amino acids. CDR3 residues: CASSPGLAGGPSYEQYF. CDR3 coding DNA: TGTGCCAGCAGCCCAGGACTAGCGGGGGGTCCCTCCTACGAGCAGTACTTC. The full variable domain, rest sourced from reference TRBV5-4 and TRBJ2-7, is ETGVTQSPTHLIKTRGQQVTLRCSSQSGHNTVSWYQQALGQGPQFIFQYYREEENGRGNFPPRFSGLQFPNYSSELNVNALELDDSALYLCASSPGLAGGPSYEQYFGPGTRLTVT.

Comment on this clone: Distinct nucleotide sequences in the sample also encode this CDR3. The rearrangement links TRBV5-1 to TRBJ2-2; D remains ambiguous. The V gene lost 4 bases and the J gene lost 1 base, with 5 bases spanning the gap. CDR3 length equals 13 residues. Germline V lookup: CDR1 SGHRS, CDR2 YFSETQ. This CDR3 is CASSRLNTGELFF. Here the CDR3 DNA reads TGCGCCAGCAGCCGTCTGAACACCGGGGAGCTGTTTTTT.

The V gene is TRBV30, the J gene TRBJ2-3, with D possibly matching TRBD2 (6 bases). V was cut by 2 bases and J by 7 bases, with 16 bases left in between. This CDR3 spans 14 amino acids. Germline V gene lookup returns CDR1 GTSNPN and CDR2 SVGIG (reference sequence). The DNA of the CDR3 is TGTGCCTGGAGTTCGGGGGAGCGCCATAATACGCAGTATTTT. Translating gives CAWSSGERHNTQYF.

V is TRBV19 and J is TRBJ2-7; 7 positions agree with TRBD2. Per the germline V gene, CDR1 is LNHDA and CDR2 is SQIVND (reference sequence). J gave up 2 bases and V 9 bases, and 10 bases lay outside the gene matches. The CDR3 runs 14 residues. The CDR3 is CASSLAATTYEQYF. The CDR3 DNA reads as TGTGCCAGCTCCCTAGCGGCCACTACCTACGAGCAGTACTTC. Together with reference TRBV19 and TRBJ2-7, the CDR3 gives the full variable domain: DGGITQSPKYLFRKEGQNVTLSCEQNLNHDAMYWYRQDPGQGLRLIYYSQIVNDFQKGDIAEGYSVSREKKESFPLTVTSAQKNPTAFYLCASSLAATTYEQYFGPGTRLTVT.

The chain couples TRBV5-1 to TRBJ2-2; 7 bases align to TRBD1. CDR3 length equals 16 residues. The germline gives CDR1 SGHRS, CDR2 YFSETQ. J lost 6 bases, V lost 4 bases, and 12 bases had no gene match. The CDR3 loop reads CASSPQGVLSPGELFF. CDR3 DNA: TGCGCCAGCAGCCCCCAGGGGGTCCTATCTCCCGGGGAGCTGTTTTTT.

CDR3 protein: CAISETIGGTGELFF. Here the CDR3 DNA reads TGTGCCATCAGCGAAACAATCGGGGGCACCGGGGAGCTGTTTTTT. This chain links TRBV10-3 with TRBJ2-2; a weak D match, TRBD2 (6 bases). The V end lost 6 bases, the J end lost 4 bases, and 15 bases lay between the germline ends. The CDR3 extends over 15 amino acids. Germline CDR1 is ENHRY and CDR2 is SYGVKD.

This chain joins TRBV14 and TRBJ1-2, with TRBD1 identical over 7 bases. J lost 4 bases, V lost 5 bases, and 7 bases had no gene match. Germline CDR1 is SGHDN and CDR2 is FVKESK. The CDR3 is made up of 14 amino acids. CDR3 loop: CASSGGWDSYGYTF. The CDR3 DNA follows: TGTGCCAGCAGCGGAGGCTGGGACAGCTATGGCTACACCTTC.

The chain has TRBV29-1 and TRBJ2-7; 10 bases are a match to TRBD1. Losses at the gene ends were 5 bases for V and 5 bases for J; bases not matched to a gene: 12. The CDR3 covers 15 residues. The V gene's germline CDR1 is SQVTM and CDR2 ANQGSEA. CDR3 in amino acids: CSVINRDRGHHEQYF. The DNA for the CDR3 is TGCAGCGTTATTAACCGGGACAGGGGACACCACGAGCAGTACTTC.

Only one count was recorded for this clone. CDR3 region: CATSRRGSRETQYF. In DNA form, the CDR3 reads TGTGCCACCAGCAGGCGCGGGAGTCGTGAGACCCAGTACTTC. V gene TRBV15 combines with J gene TRBJ2-5, with 7 bases identical to TRBD2. Germline values: CDR1 LNHNV, CDR2 YYDKDF (reference sequence). The CDR3 runs to 14 residues. Trimming removed 3 bases from V and 5 bases from J; junction bases left unmatched: 6.

The J gene is TRBJ2-5, the V gene TRBV19, with 11 nucleotides matching TRBD2. CDR1 and CDR2 from the germline V gene are LNHDA and SQIVND (reference sequence). The CDR3 is 17 residues long. V lost 3 bases, J lost 2 bases, and 8 bases stayed unmatched. As DNA, the CDR3 is TGTGCCAGTAGTATGGGGATCCTAGCGGGAGGTCAAGAGACCCAGTACTTC. Translated: CASSMGILAGGQETQYF.

The rearrangement links TRBV20-1 to TRBJ1-5; TRBD1 matches at 10 bases. Per the germline V gene, CDR1 is DFQATT and CDR2 is SNEGSKA (reference sequence). The length of the CDR3 is 18 residues. Trimming took 3 bases from V and 2 from J; bases not matched to a gene: 13. The CDR3 spells CSASSGDRGRDGNQPQHF. The CDR3 region has the DNA TGCAGTGCTAGTTCTGGGGACAGGGGACGGGATGGCAATCAGCCCCAGCATTTT.

This clone has just one count. J is TRBJ1-1 and V is TRBV19; D not certain. Between the trimmed V and J ends, which lost 3 bases and 3 bases, there was a span of 8 bases. This CDR3 is 13 amino acids long. Germline V gene sequence: CDR1 LNHDA, CDR2 SQIVND (reference sequence). The chain's CDR3 is CASSIRGDTEAFF. The CDR3 bases are TGTGCCAGTAGTATTCGGGGAGACACTGAAGCTTTCTTT. The entire variable domain, with the rest obtained from reference TRBV19 and TRBJ1-1, is as follows: DGGITQSPKYLFRKEGQNVTLSCEQNLNHDAMYWYRQDPGQGLRLIYYSQIVNDFQKGDIAEGYSVSREKKESFPLTVTSAQKNPTAFYLCASSIRGDTEAFFGQGTRLTVV.

This chain links TRBV27 with TRBJ2-5, with TRBD1 matching over 7 bases. The germline V gene encodes CDR1 MNHEY and CDR2 SMNVEV (reference sequence). Trimming cost V 5 bases and J 0 bases; bases outside gene matches: 3. This CDR3 is 14 amino acids long. CDR3 in amino acids: CASSLQGNQETQYF. The CDR3 coding sequence is TGTGCCAGCAGTCTACAGGGGAACCAAGAGACCCAGTACTTC.

The J gene is TRBJ1-3, the V gene TRBV29-1; 8 bases fit TRBD1. The CDR3 has 14 amino acids. J lost 6 bases, V lost 3 bases, and 7 bases had no gene match. The germline V gene has CDR1 SQVTM and CDR2 ANQGSEA. The CDR3 DNA reads TGCAGCGTTGAGGCAGGGGGCCGACAAAACACCATATATTTT. Residues: CSVEAGGRQNTIYF.

This clone has a handful of counts. DNA of the CDR3: TGTGCCAGCAGCTTTGGACAGGGCGATGGAAACACCATATATTTT. Residues: CASSFGQGDGNTIYF. The rearrangement uses TRBV7-9 and TRBJ1-3; 8 positions agree with TRBD1. CDR1 is SEHNR, CDR2 FQNEAQ, per germline (reference sequence). V was clipped by 3 bases and J by 3 bases; unmatched bases: 4. This CDR3 comprises 15 residues.

The rearrangement links TRBV6-2 or TRBV6-3 to TRBJ2-2; TRBD2 might be the D (6 bases). With 5 bases removed from V and 4 bases from J, the gap between germline ends came to 17 bases. The CDR3 length is 16 residues. The germline V gene encodes CDR1 MNHEY and CDR2 SVGEGT. CDR3 coding DNA: TGTGCCAGCAGTCGGGGCGGGGCAGGGCCCACCGGGGAGCTGTTTTTT. Its translation: CASSRGGAGPTGELFF.